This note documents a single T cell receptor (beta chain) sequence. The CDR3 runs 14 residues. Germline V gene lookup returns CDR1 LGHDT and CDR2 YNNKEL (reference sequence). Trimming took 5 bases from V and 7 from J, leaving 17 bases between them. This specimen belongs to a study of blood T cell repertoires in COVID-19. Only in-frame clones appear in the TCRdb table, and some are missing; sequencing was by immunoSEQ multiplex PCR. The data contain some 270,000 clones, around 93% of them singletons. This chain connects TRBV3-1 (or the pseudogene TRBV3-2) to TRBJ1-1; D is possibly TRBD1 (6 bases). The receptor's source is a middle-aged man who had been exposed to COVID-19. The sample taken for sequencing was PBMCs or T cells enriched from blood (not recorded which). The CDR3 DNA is TGTGCCAGCAGCAACAGGGTTGGGGCCTTTGAAGCTTTCTTT. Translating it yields CASSNRVGAFEAFF.